The 20 T cell receptor beta chains given below trace back to one sample, sequenced in a study of cytomegalovirus exposure and HLA in healthy donors. The PCR ran on 60 Vbeta and 13 Jbeta primers. Using immunoSEQ multiplex PCR, the repertoire was profiled, and TCRdb retains in-frame clones only, with some absent. The sample lists roughly 180,000 clones, over 60% occurring once. Sample: PBMCs. All receptors come from a man in his fifties in good health and CMV-seropositive.

The J gene is TRBJ1-3, the V gene TRBV9; 7 bases align to TRBD1. Trimming at V came to 3 bases and at J to 3 bases, leaving 3 bases not matched to a gene. The CDR3 extends over 14 amino acids. In germline, CDR1 is SGDLS, CDR2 YYNGEE. CDR3 region: CASSGTGHGNTIYF. The CDR3 DNA reads as TGTGCCAGCAGCGGGACAGGCCATGGAAACACCATATATTTT.

The CDR3 loop reads CSVSGQVTYNEQFF. The CDR3 DNA reads TGCAGCGTAAGCGGACAGGTCACCTACAATGAGCAGTTCTTC. The chain links TRBV29-1 to TRBJ2-1; 7 nucleotides match TRBD1. V was clipped by 6 bases and J by 2 bases; unmatched bases: 7. In germline, CDR1 is SQVTM, CDR2 ANQGSEA. CDR3 length: 14 amino acids.

The rearrangement links TRBV2 to TRBJ1-6; D is ambiguous. This CDR3 has 15 amino acids. Germline V CDR1 and CDR2: SNHLY, FYNNEI. The ends were cut back, 8 bases at V and 9 bases at J, with 20 bases in the middle. In DNA form, the CDR3 reads TGTGCCAGCCGGGGTGGGGTATTGGATGGTTCACCCCTCCACTTT. Its translation: CASRGGVLDGSPLHF. The full variable domain, with the rest looked up from reference TRBV2 and TRBJ1-6, is EPEVTQTPSHQVTQMGQEVILRCVPISNHLYFYWYRQILGQKVEFLVSFYNNEISEKSEIFDDQFSVERPDGSNFTLKIRSTKLEDSAMYFCASRGGVLDGSPLHFGNGTRLTVT.

This chain joins TRBV9 and TRBJ2-7; the match to TRBD2 covers 8 bases. The length of the CDR3 is 14 residues. The germline CDR1 and CDR2 sequences are SGDLS and YYNGEE. J was trimmed by 5 bases and V by 0 bases; bases with no gene match: 4. DNA for the CDR3: TGTGCCAGCAGCGTAGACGGGGGGGCCGACGAGCAGTACTTC. It encodes CASSVDGGADEQYF. Combining the CDR3 with reference TRBV9 and TRBJ2-7 gives the whole variable domain DSGVTQTPKHLITATGQRVTLRCSPRSGDLSVYWYQQSLDQGLQFLIQYYNGEERAKGNILERFSAQQFPDLHSELNLSSLELGDSALYFCASSVDGGADEQYFGPGTRLTVT.

DNA for the CDR3: TGTGCCAGCAGCCAAACTATCGGGGGGACTAATGAAAAACTGTTTTTT. Amino acid sequence: CASSQTIGGTNEKLFF. The gene calls are TRBV4-2 and TRBJ1-4; possible D gene TRBD1, 5 bases. Germline V gene data show CDR1 as LGHNA and CDR2 as YNFKEQ. The length of the CDR3 is 16 residues. Trimming left V 2 bases short and J 2 bases short, with 12 bases between.

V and J are TRBV7-3 and TRBJ1-2; perhaps TRBD1 as D (6 bases). V lost 5 bases and J lost 3, with 16 bases in between. The CDR3 is made up of 15 amino acids. Germline V gene data show CDR1 as SGHTA and CDR2 as FQGTGA. CDR3 DNA sequence: TGTGCCAGCAGCCCCCGGGACAAACTTGACTATGGCTACACCTTC. This sequence encodes CASSPRDKLDYGYTF.

V and J are TRBV29-1 and TRBJ2-7, with TRBD1 matching over 8 bases. Looked up from germline, CDR1 is SQVTM and CDR2 is ANQGSEA. This CDR3 has 14 residues. The V segment lost 4 bases and the J segment 6 bases; nucleotides outside the gene matches: 11. In nucleotides, the CDR3 is TGCAGCGTTGTCGACAGGGGAGGTAATATCGAGCAGTACTTC. Encoded protein: CSVVDRGGNIEQYF.

This chain joins TRBV18 and TRBJ2-2; 7 bases are shared with TRBD2. Germline CDR1 reads KGHSH; CDR2 reads LQKENI. The CDR3 spans 14 residues. The ends lost 3 bases at V and 5 bases at J; junction bases unmatched: 3. The CDR3 region has the DNA TGTGCCAGCTCACCGGCGGGGGTGACCGGGGAGCTGTTTTTT. Protein sequence: CASSPAGVTGELFF.

The chain recombines TRBV4-3 with TRBJ2-1, with 10 bases matching TRBD2. The ends lost 0 bases at V and 8 bases at J; junction bases unmatched: 13. The CDR3 loop spans 18 amino acids. From germline, CDR1 is LGHNA and CDR2 YSLEER. CDR3 in DNA: TGCGCCAGCAGCCAAGATTTGATAGCGGGGGGTTTTTCTTATGAGCAGTTCTTC. Protein: CASSQDLIAGGFSYEQFF.

The chain combines TRBV2 with TRBJ2-3, with unresolved D. This CDR3 contains 11 residues. Trimming removed 8 bases at V and 4 bases at J, with 7 bases between. CDR1 SNHLY and CDR2 FYNNEI come from the germline V gene. Here the CDR3 reads CASSGADTQYF. In nucleotides, the CDR3 is TGTGCCAGCTCAGGCGCAGATACGCAGTATTTT. The variable domain in full, with the rest retrieved from reference TRBV2 and TRBJ2-3, is EPEVTQTPSHQVTQMGQEVILRCVPISNHLYFYWYRQILGQKVEFLVSFYNNEISEKSEIFDDQFSVERPDGSNFTLKIRSTKLEDSAMYFCASSGADTQYFGPGTRLTVL.

This chain connects TRBV6-5 to TRBJ2-7; TRBD1 is a possible D gene (6 bases). The CDR3 is made up of 14 amino acids. Germline V gene lookup returns CDR1 MNHEY and CDR2 SVGAGI. V gave up 5 bases and J gave up 3 bases, with 14 bases separating them. CDR3 nucleotide sequence: TGTGCCAGCAGTCACAGGGTGGGGCGCTACGAGCAGTACTTC. The encoded protein is CASSHRVGRYEQYF.

V and J are TRBV2 and TRBJ2-7, with 9 nucleotides matching TRBD2. Germline V lookup: CDR1 SNHLY, CDR2 FYNNEI. CDR3 length: 14 amino acids. V trimming: 6 bases; J trimming: 5 bases; junction bases outside the gene matches: 8. CDR3 sequence reads: CASSAGTSTHEQYF. The CDR3 region has the DNA TGTGCCAGCAGCGCAGGGACTAGCACCCACGAGCAGTACTTC.

The genes are TRBV27 and TRBJ2-1; the match to TRBD2 covers 7 bases. J gave up 7 bases and V 3 bases, and 9 bases lay outside the gene matches. CDR3 size: 15 residues. The germline V gene has CDR1 MNHEY and CDR2 SMNVEV (reference sequence). CDR3 residues: CASSFVGGLGNEQFF. CDR3 DNA: TGTGCCAGCAGTTTTGTGGGGGGGTTGGGGAATGAGCAGTTCTTC.

The chain carries TRBV5-4 and TRBJ2-5; tentative D call: TRBD1 (6 bases). The germline CDR1 and CDR2 sequences are SGHNT and YYREEE (reference sequence). Trimming removed 2 bases from V and 4 bases from J, with 12 bases in between. The CDR3 totals 14 residues. The CDR3 nucleotides are TGTGCCAGCAGCTTACCACAGGGAGTAGAGACCCAGTACTTC. It translates to CASSLPQGVETQYF. Full variable domain (remainder filled in from reference TRBV5-4 and TRBJ2-5): ETGVTQSPTHLIKTRGQQVTLRCSSQSGHNTVSWYQQALGQGPQFIFQYYREEENGRGNFPPRFSGLQFPNYSSELNVNALELDDSALYLCASSLPQGVETQYFGPGTRLLVL.

The rearrangement uses TRBV7-8 and TRBJ1-1; D gene uncertain. The CDR3 length is 16 residues. Germline V CDR1 and CDR2: SGHVS, FQNEAQ. Trimming took off 4 bases at V and 0 bases at J, with 15 bases between the two ends. The CDR3 DNA follows: TGTGCCAGCAGCTCAGACACAGAACCCCTGAACACTGAAGCTTTCTTT. Residues: CASSSDTEPLNTEAFF. Combining the CDR3 with reference TRBV7-8 and TRBJ1-1 gives the whole variable domain GAGVSQSPRYKVAKRGQDVALRCDPISGHVSLFWYQQALGQGPEFLTYFQNEAQLDKSGLPSDRFFAERPEGSVSTLKIQRTQQEDSAVYLCASSSDTEPLNTEAFFGQGTRLTVV.

This chain uses TRBV13 with TRBJ1-2; a weak D match, TRBD1 (6 bases). The CDR3 is 13 residues long. The germline V gene has CDR1 PRHDT and CDR2 FYEKMQ (reference sequence). V lost 5 bases and J lost 7, with 14 bases in between. The CDR3 region has the DNA TGTGCCAGCAGCGACGGACAGATGAGTGGCTACACCTTC. Protein: CASSDGQMSGYTF.

The chain uses TRBV5-1 and TRBJ2-3; TRBD2 matches 14 bases. Unmatched junction bases numbered 7, after V lost 4 bases and J lost 3 bases. Germline CDR1 and CDR2: SGHRS and YFSETQ. The length of the CDR3 is 17 residues. CDR3 region: CASSQGLAGGPTDTQYF. The CDR3 coding sequence is TGCGCCAGCAGCCAAGGACTAGCGGGGGGTCCAACAGATACGCAGTATTTT. Supplemented by reference TRBV5-1 and TRBJ2-3, the full variable domain reads KAGVTQTPRYLIKTRGQQVTLSCSPISGHRSVSWYQQTPGQGLQFLFEYFSETQRNKGNFPGRFSGRQFSNSRSEMNVSTLELGDSALYLCASSQGLAGGPTDTQYFGPGTRLTVL.

The genes are TRBV18 and TRBJ2-5; 9 bases fit TRBD1. V lost 3 bases, J lost 1 base, and 6 bases stayed unmatched. The CDR3 extends over 16 amino acids. CDR1 and CDR2 from the germline V gene are KGHSH and LQKENI. The CDR3 DNA sequence: TGTGCCAGCTCACCCGGACAGGGGCTACTCCAAGAGACCCAGTACTTC. As protein: CASSPGQGLLQETQYF.

V usage is TRBV4-1 and J usage is TRBJ2-3; TRBD1 is a possible D gene (5 bases). Per germline, CDR1 MGHRA and CDR2 YSYEKL. The CDR3 consists of 18 residues. V was trimmed by 5 bases and J by 5 bases, leaving 26 bases between them. The CDR3: CASSEGVGRARVGDTQYF. The CDR3 region has the DNA TGCGCCAGCAGCGAAGGGGTCGGCAGGGCCAGGGTGGGAGATACGCAGTATTTT.

The rearrangement joins TRBV15 to TRBJ1-1, with D unresolved. This CDR3 has 14 amino acids. Germline values: CDR1 LNHNV, CDR2 YYDKDF (reference sequence). V was trimmed by 6 bases and J by 1 base, leaving 12 bases between them. For the CDR3, the DNA is TGTGCCACCAGTGACGGGATGGAGAACACTGAAGCTTTCTTT. Amino acids: CATSDGMENTEAFF.